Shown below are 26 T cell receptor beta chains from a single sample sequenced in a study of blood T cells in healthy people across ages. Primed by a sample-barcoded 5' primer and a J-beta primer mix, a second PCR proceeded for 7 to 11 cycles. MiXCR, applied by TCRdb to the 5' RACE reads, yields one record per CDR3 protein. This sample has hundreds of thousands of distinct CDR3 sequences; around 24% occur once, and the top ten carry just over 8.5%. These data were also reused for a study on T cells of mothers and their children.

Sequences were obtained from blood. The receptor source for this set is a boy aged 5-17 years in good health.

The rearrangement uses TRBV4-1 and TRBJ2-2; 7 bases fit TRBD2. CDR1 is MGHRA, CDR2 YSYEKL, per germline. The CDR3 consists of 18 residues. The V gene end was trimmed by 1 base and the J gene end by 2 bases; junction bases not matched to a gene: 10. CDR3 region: CASSQVGLGLINTGELFF. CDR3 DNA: TGCGCCAGCAGCCAAGTCGGTTTGGGACTAATTAACACCGGGGAGCTGTTTTTT.

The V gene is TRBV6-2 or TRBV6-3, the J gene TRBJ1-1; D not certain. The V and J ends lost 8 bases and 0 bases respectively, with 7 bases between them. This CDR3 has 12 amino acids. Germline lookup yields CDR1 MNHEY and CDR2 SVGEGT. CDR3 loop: CASGRMNTEAFF. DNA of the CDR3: TGTGCCAGCGGGAGGATGAACACTGAAGCTTTCTTT.

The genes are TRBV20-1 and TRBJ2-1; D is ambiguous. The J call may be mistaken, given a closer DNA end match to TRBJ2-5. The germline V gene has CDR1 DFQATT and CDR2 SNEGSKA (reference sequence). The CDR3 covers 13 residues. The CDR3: CSARVTADRTQYF. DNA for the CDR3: TGCAGTGCTAGAGTCACAGCCGATCGGACCCAGTACTTC.

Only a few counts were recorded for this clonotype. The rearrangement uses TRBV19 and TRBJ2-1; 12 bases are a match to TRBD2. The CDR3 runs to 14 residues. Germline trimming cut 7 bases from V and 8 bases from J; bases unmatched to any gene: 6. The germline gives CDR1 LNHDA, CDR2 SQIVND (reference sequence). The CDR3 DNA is TGTGCCAGTAAACTAGCGGGAGGCTTCGATGAGCAGTTCTTC. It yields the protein CASKLAGGFDEQFF.

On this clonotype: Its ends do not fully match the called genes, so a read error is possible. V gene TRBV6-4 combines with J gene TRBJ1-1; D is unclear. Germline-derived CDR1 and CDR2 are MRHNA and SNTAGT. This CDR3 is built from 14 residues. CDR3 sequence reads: CASSAGGGGTEASF. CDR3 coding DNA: TGTGCCAGCAGTGCGGGTGGTGGAGGTACTGAAGCTTCCTTT.

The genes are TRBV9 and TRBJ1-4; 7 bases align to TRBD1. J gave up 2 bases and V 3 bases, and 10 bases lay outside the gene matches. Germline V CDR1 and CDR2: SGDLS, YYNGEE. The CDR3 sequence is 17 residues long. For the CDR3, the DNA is TGTGCCAGCAGCGGGGGGGGGACAGTCGCGACTAATGAAAAACTGTTTTTT. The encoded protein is CASSGGGTVATNEKLFF. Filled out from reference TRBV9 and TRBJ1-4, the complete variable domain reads DSGVTQTPKHLITATGQRVTLRCSPRSGDLSVYWYQQSLDQGLQFLIQYYNGEERAKGNILERFSAQQFPDLHSELNLSSLELGDSALYFCASSGGGTVATNEKLFFGSGTQLSVL.

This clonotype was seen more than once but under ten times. The CDR3 DNA is TGTGCCACCAGCAGAGATCGTACTAGCGGAGGTGAGCAGTTCTTC. Translated, it gives CATSRDRTSGGEQFF. The chain combines TRBV15 with TRBJ2-1, with 8 bases that match TRBD2. V lost 0 bases to trimming and J lost 9 bases; unmatched junction nucleotides: 7. The germline gives CDR1 LNHNV, CDR2 YYDKDF (reference sequence). The CDR3 has 15 amino acids.

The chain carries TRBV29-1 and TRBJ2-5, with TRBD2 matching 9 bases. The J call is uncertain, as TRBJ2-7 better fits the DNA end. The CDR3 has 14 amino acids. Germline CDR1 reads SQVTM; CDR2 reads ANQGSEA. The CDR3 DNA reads TGCAGCGTGCGGGGGGTAGCGGGGGCCTACGAGCAGTACTTC. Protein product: CSVRGVAGAYEQYF.

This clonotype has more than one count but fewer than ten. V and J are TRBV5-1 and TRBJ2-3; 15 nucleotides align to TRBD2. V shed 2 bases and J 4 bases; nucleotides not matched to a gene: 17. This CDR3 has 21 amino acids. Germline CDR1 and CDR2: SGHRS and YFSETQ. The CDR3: CASSFIQGQTGLAGGPDTQYF. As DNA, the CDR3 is TGCGCCAGCAGCTTCATACAGGGGCAAACCGGACTAGCGGGAGGGCCAGATACGCAGTATTTT.

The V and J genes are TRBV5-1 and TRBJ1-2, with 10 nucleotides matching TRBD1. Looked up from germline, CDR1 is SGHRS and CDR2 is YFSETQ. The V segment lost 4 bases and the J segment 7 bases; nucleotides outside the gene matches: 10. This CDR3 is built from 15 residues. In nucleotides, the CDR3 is TGCGCCAGCAGCCAGCCGGGACAGGGGTTTGGTGGCTACACCTTC. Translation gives CASSQPGQGFGGYTF.

The CDR3 nucleotides are TGCGCCAGCAGCCAAGATCCGTTGGGCCTCACCAGCACAGATACGCAGTATTTT. Translated, it gives CASSQDPLGLTSTDTQYF. The V gene is TRBV4-3, the J gene TRBJ2-3; D not certain. The germline V gene encodes CDR1 LGHNA and CDR2 YSLEER. The CDR3 extends over 18 amino acids. Trimming removed 0 bases from V and 0 bases from J, with 16 bases in between.

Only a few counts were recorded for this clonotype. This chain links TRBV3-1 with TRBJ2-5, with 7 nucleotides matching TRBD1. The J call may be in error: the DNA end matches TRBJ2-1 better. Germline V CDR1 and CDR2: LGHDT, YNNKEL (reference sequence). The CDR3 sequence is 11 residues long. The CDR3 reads CASSHGTVQFF. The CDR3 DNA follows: TGTGCCAGCAGCCACGGGACAGTACAGTTCTTC.

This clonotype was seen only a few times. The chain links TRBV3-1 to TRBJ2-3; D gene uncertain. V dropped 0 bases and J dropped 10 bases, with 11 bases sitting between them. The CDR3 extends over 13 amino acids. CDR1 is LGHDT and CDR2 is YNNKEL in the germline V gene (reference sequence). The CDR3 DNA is TGTGCCAGCAGCCAAGATTGGGATCGTGCGCAGTATTTT. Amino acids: CASSQDWDRAQYF.

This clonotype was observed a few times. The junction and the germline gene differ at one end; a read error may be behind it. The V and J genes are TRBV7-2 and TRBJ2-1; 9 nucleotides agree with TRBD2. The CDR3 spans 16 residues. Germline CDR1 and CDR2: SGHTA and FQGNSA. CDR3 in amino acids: CASSLAGGGRAHEQFF. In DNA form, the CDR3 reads TGTGCCAGCAGCTTAGCGGGGGGCGGGAGGGCCCATGAACAGTTCTTC.

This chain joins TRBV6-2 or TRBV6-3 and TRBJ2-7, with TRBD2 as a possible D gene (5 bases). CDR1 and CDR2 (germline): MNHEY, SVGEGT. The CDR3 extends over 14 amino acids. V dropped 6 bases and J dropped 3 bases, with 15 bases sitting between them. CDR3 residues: CASSSYEGIYEQYF. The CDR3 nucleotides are TGTGCCAGCAGCTCGTACGAGGGTATCTACGAGCAGTACTTC.

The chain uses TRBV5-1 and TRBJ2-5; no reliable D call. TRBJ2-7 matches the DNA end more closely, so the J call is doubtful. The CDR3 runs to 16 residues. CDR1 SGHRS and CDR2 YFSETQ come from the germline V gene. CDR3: CASSLALADPPYEQYF. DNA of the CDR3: TGCGCCAGCAGCTTGGCCTTGGCGGATCCCCCTTACGAGCAGTACTTC.

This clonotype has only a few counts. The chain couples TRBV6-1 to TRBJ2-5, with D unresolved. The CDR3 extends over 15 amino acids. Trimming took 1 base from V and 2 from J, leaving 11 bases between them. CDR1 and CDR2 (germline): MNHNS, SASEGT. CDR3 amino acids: CASSEDTFYQETQYF. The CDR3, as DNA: TGTGCCAGCAGTGAAGACACATTTTATCAAGAGACCCAGTACTTC.

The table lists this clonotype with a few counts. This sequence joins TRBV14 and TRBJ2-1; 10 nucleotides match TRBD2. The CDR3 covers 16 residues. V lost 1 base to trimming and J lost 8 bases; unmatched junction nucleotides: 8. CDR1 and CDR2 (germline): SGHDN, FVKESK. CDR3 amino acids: CASSQVRLAGVHEQFF. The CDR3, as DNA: TGTGCCAGCAGCCAAGTTAGGCTAGCGGGAGTCCATGAGCAGTTCTTC.

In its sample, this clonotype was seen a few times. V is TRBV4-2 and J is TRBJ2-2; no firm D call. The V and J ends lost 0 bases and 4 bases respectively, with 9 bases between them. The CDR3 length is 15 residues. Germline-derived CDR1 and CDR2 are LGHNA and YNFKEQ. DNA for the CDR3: TGTGCCAGCAGCCAAGAGACTTCGTTCACCGGGGAGCTGTTTTTT. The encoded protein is CASSQETSFTGELFF.

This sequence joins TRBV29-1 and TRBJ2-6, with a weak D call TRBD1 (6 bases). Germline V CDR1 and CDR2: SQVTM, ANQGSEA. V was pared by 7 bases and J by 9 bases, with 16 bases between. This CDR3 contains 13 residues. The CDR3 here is CSAASTGNNVLTF. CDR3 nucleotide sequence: TGCAGCGCTGCTTCGACAGGCAACAACGTCCTGACTTTC. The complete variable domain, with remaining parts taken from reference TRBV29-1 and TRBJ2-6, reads SAVISQKPSRDICQRGTSLTIQCQVDSQVTMMFWYRQQPGQSLTLIATANQGSEATYESGFVIDKFPISRPNLTFSTLTVSNMSPEDSSIYLCSAASTGNNVLTFGAGSRLTVL.

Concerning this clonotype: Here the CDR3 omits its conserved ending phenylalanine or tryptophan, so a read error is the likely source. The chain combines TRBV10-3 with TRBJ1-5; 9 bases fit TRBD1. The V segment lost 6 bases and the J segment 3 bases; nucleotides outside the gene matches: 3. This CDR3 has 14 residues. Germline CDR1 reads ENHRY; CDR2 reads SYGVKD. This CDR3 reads CAIRGQGDNQPQHS. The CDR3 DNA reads TGTGCCATCAGGGGACAGGGAGACAATCAGCCCCAGCATTCT.

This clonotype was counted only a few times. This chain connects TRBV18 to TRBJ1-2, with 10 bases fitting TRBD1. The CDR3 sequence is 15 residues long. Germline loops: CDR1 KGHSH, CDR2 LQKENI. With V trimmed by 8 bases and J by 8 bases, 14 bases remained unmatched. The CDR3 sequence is CASPTPAGTGVGYTF. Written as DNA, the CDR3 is TGTGCCAGCCCGACCCCGGCCGGGACAGGGGTCGGCTACACCTTC.

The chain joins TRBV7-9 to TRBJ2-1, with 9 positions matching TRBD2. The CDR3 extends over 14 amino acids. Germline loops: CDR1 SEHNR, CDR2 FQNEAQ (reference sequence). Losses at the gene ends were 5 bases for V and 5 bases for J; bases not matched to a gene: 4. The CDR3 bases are TGTGCCAGCAGCGCGGGACTAGCTGACAATGAGCAGTTCTTC. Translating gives CASSAGLADNEQFF.

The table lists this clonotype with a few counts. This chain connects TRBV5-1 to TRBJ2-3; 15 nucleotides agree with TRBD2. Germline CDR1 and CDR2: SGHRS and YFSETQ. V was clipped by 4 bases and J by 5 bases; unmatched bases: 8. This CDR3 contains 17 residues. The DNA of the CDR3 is TGCGCCAGCAGCCTACGGACTAGCGGGGGGGCCATAGATACGCAGTATTTT. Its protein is CASSLRTSGGAIDTQYF.

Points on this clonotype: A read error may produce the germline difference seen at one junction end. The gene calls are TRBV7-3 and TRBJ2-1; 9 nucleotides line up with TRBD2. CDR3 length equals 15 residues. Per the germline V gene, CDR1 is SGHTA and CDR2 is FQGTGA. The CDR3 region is CASSATSGLANELFF. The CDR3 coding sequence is TGTGCCAGCAGCGCGACTAGCGGATTGGCAAATGAGCTGTTCTTC.

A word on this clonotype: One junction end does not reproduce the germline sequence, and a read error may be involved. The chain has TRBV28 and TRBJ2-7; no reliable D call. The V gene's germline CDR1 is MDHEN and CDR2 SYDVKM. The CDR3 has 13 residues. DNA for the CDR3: TGTGCCAGCAGTTCCCCCTCCAAGGGATGCCCCCTCTTC. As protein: CASSSPSKGCPLF. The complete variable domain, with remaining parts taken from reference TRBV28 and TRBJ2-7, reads DVKVTQSSRYLVKRTGEKVFLECVQDMDHENMFWYRQDPGLGLRLIYFSYDVKMKEKGDIPEGYSVSREKKERFSLILESASTNQTSMYLCASSSPSKGCPLFGPGTRLTVT.